Listed below are T cell receptor beta chains from one sample, sequenced in a study of regulatory T cells in long-lasting Graves disease. TCRdb reanalysed the multiplex PCR reads using MiXCR and keeps one entry per CDR3 protein. The table has approximately 350,000 distinct CDR3 sequences, 20% to 25% seen once. The sample consisted of peripheral blood mononuclear cells (PBMCs), taken when the disease was refractory, from a patient treated with antithyroid drugs. The source of these receptors is a woman aged 40 to 49 with Graves disease. Each CDR3 is given with its conserved first and last residue. D genes are given only for firm matches. Size is omitted from some rows. Given values are once, few, many or a class for expanded clones.

d_call | j_call | clone_size | v_call | cdr3_aa | cdr3_nt
NA | TRBJ2-2 | many | TRBV7-2 | CASSLVARGRNTGELFF | TGTGCCAGCAGCTTAGTTGCCAGGGGAAGGAACACCGGGGAGCTGTTTTTT
NA | TRBJ2-7 | once | TRBV5-1 | CASSLVPPLTRAYEQYF | TGCGCCAGCAGCTTGGTACCCCCTCTTACTAGAGCCTACGAGCAGTACTTC
NA | TRBJ2-7 | many | TRBV11-2 | CASSLGMGRLIYEQYF | TGTGCCAGCAGCTTAGGGATGGGACGGCTAATCTACGAGCAGTACTTC
TRBD2 | TRBJ2-7 | few | TRBV7-2 | CASSYKMTSGRFYEQYF | TGTGCCAGCAGCTATAAAATGACTAGCGGGAGGTTCTACGAGCAGTACTTC
NA | TRBJ1-1 | many | TRBV15 | CATSRVGGDTEAFF | TGTGCCACCAGCAGAGTTGGTGGGGACACTGAAGCTTTCTTT
NA | TRBJ2-7 | NA | TRBV20-1 | CSASSMTYEQYF | TGCAGTGCTTCCAGCATGACCTACGAGCAGTACTTC
NA | TRBJ2-7 | many | TRBV27 | CASGATYEQYF | TGTGCCAGCGGCGCAACCTACGAGCAGTACTTC
NA | TRBJ1-1 | NA | TRBV19 | CASSFMGQNTEAFF | TGTGCCAGTAGTTTTATGGGACAGAACACTGAAGCTTTCTTT
NA | TRBJ2-5 | many | TRBV11-2 | CASSLYKGLIGTQYF | TGTGCCAGCAGCTTATACAAGGGGCTGATTGGGACCCAGTACTTC
NA | TRBJ1-6 | few | TRBV20-1 | CSAGSGGSGDSPLHF | TGCAGTGCTGGATCGGGTGGGTCAGGAGATTCACCCCTCCACTTT
NA | TRBJ1-3 | NA | TRBV10-3 | CAITAGPNSGNTIYF | TGTGCCATCACCGCGGGCCCCAACTCTGGAAACACCATATATTTT
TRBD1 | TRBJ1-1 | NA | TRBV7-2 | CASSSRGRGLSNTEAFF | TGTGCCAGCAGCTCCCGGGGCAGGGGGCTCTCGAACACTGAAGCTTTCTTT
TRBD2 | TRBJ2-5 | many | TRBV28 | CASSLGASGQETQYF | TGTGCCAGCAGTTTAGGTGCTAGCGGCCAAGAGACCCAGTACTTC
NA | TRBJ2-5 | many | TRBV6-1 | CASREGAQETQYF | TGTGCCAGCAGGGAGGGTGCACAAGAGACCCAGTACTTC
NA | TRBJ2-6 | many | TRBV7-9 | CASSYTRTVNSGANVLTF | TGTGCCAGCAGCTACACCCGGACAGTCAACTCTGGGGCCAACGTCCTGACTTTC
NA | TRBJ2-4 | many | TRBV11-2 | CASSLGRVNKNIQYF | TGTGCCAGCAGCCTAGGCCGGGTTAACAAAAACATTCAGTACTTC
NA | TRBJ2-7 | NA | TRBV14 | CASSPRRQESSYEQYF | TGTGCCAGCAGCCCGAGAAGACAGGAGAGCTCCTACGAGCAGTACTTC
TRBD2 | TRBJ2-7 | many | TRBV5-1 | CASSLTTSGLYEQYF | TGCGCCAGCAGCTTGACGACTAGCGGACTCTACGAGCAGTACTTC
TRBD2 | TRBJ2-7 | NA | TRBV5-1 | CASSLDPGLAGGNEQYF | TGCGCCAGCAGCTTGGACCCCGGACTAGCGGGAGGGAACGAGCAGTACTTC
NA | TRBJ2-7 | NA | TRBV5-1 | CASRDSLSYEQYF | TGCGCCAGCAGGGACAGCCTCTCCTACGAGCAGTACTTC
NA | TRBJ1-1 | many | TRBV12-3/TRBV12-4 | CASSKGTWGTEAFF | TGTGCCAGCAGCAAGGGGACATGGGGCACTGAAGCTTTCTTT
TRBD2 | TRBJ2-7 | many | TRBV5-1 | CASNGASGRGEQYF | TGCGCCAGCAACGGGGCTAGCGGGAGAGGCGAGCAGTACTTC
NA | TRBJ2-1 | NA | TRBV12-3/TRBV12-4 | CASSFALDSRSSYNEQFF | TGTGCCAGCAGTTTCGCACTGGACAGCCGAAGCTCCTACAATGAGCAGTTCTTC
NA | TRBJ2-2 | many | TRBV20-1 | CSARETGELFF | TGCAGTGCTAGAGAAACCGGGGAGCTGTTTTTT
NA | TRBJ1-1 | many | TRBV12-3/TRBV12-4 | CASSFFPSHTEAFF | TGTGCCAGCAGTTTTTTCCCGAGCCACACTGAAGCTTTCTTT
TRBD1 | TRBJ1-6 | few | TRBV18 | CASSPRGTGSDSPLHF | TGTGCCAGCTCACCCCGGGGGACAGGGTCGGATTCACCCCTCCACTTT
NA | TRBJ1-4 | many | TRBV11-2 | CASSPTGGEKLFF | TGTGCCAGCAGCCCTACGGGGGGGGAAAAACTGTTTTTT
NA | TRBJ1-1 | few | TRBV29-1 | CSVATGEAFF | TGCAGCGTTGCGACAGGAGAAGCTTTCTTT
TRBD2 | TRBJ2-5 | many | TRBV28 | CASSSGTSGRASVTQYF | TGTGCCAGCAGTTCAGGGACTAGCGGGAGGGCCAGTGTGACCCAGTACTTC
TRBD1 | TRBJ1-1 | NA | TRBV7-9 | CASSSSRDRGMFSAFF | TGTGCCAGCAGCTCCTCCCGGGACAGGGGGATGTTTAGTGCTTTCTTT
NA | TRBJ2-7 | NA | TRBV10-3 | CAIRSDKSSYEQYF | TGTGCCATCAGGTCAGACAAGAGCTCCTACGAGCAGTACTTC
TRBD2 | TRBJ2-3 | NA | TRBV2 | CASNRLAGEAQYF | TGTGCCAGCAACCGGCTAGCGGGGGAGGCGCAGTATTTT
NA | TRBJ2-7 | many | TRBV9 | CASSGTVSYEQYF | TGTGCCAGCAGCGGGACAGTCTCCTACGAGCAGTACTTC
TRBD2 | TRBJ2-7 | NA | TRBV5-1 | CASSKGLAGPSYEQYF | TGCGCCAGCAGCAAGGGACTAGCGGGACCCTCCTACGAGCAGTACTTC
NA | TRBJ1-1 | many | TRBV28 | CASTPLLWDTEAFF | TGTGCCAGCACCCCCTTGTTGTGGGACACTGAAGCTTTCTTT
NA | TRBJ1-5 | NA | TRBV20-1 | CSARDLETGGMSNQPQHF | TGCAGTGCTAGAGATCTCGAGACGGGGGGCATGAGCAATCAGCCCCAGCATTTT
TRBD1 | TRBJ1-5 | NA | TRBV19 | CASTGTGVQPQHF | TGTGCCAGTACTGGGACAGGGGTTCAGCCCCAGCATTTT
NA | TRBJ1-2 | NA | TRBV19 | CASSLETRTGGYTF | TGTGCCAGTAGTCTTGAGACCAGGACTGGTGGCTACACCTTC
NA | TRBJ2-4 | many | TRBV11-2 | CASSDPSMAKNIQYF | TGTGCCAGCAGCGACCCGAGTATGGCCAAAAACATTCAGTACTTC
NA | TRBJ1-5 | many | TRBV7-3 | CASSLESDQPQHF | TGTGCCAGCAGCCTTGAGAGCGATCAGCCCCAGCATTTT
NA | TRBJ1-1 | NA | TRBV14 | CASSQGRLGVAFF | TGTGCCAGCAGCCAAGGACGGCTCGGGGTAGCTTTCTTT
TRBD1 | TRBJ2-5 | many | TRBV11-2 | CASSLVADRVRETQYF | TGTGCCAGCAGCCTGGTTGCGGACAGGGTTCGAGAGACCCAGTACTTC
NA | TRBJ1-1 | many | TRBV11-2 | CASSDGMENTEAFF | TGTGCCAGCAGCGACGGAATGGAGAACACTGAAGCTTTCTTT
TRBD1 | TRBJ1-3 | NA | TRBV20-1 | CSAGTAGGNTIYF | TGCAGTGCTGGGACAGCTGGGGGGAACACCATATATTTT
TRBD1 | TRBJ2-7 | many | TRBV28 | CASRQSGTGYEQYF | TGTGCCAGCAGACAAAGCGGGACAGGGTACGAGCAGTACTTC
NA | TRBJ1-1 | many | TRBV28 | CASSQQVMNTEAFF | TGTGCCAGCAGTCAACAGGTGATGAACACTGAAGCTTTCTTT
NA | TRBJ1-1 | many | TRBV20-1 | CSAAAGKGRTEAFF | TGCAGTGCTGCTGCAGGGAAGGGTAGAACTGAAGCTTTCTTT